This TCR beta chain is drawn from a study of type 1 regulatory T cells. At the level of the study: T-allo10 is an in vitro-generated, Tr1-enriched CD4 T cell product specific for alloantigen. Study conclusions and caveats: Tr1 cells had a more restricted TCR repertoire than non-Tr1 cells.

This clonotype was observed a handful of times. Its target is unknown. The germline V gene encodes CDR1 LGHNA and CDR2 YNFKEQ. This CDR3 spans 12 amino acids. V was pared by 0 bases and J by 6 bases, with 3 bases between. TCRdb processed the reads anew with MiXCR; each CDR3 protein has one entry. The repertoire holds around 64,000 distinct CDR3 sequences, with 20% to 25% as singletons. The TCR was taken from a human donor in good health. The chain employs TRBV4-2 and TRBJ2-1; D is unclear. Sequencing was performed on cultured type 1 regulatory T (Tr1) cells, either the whole culture or a sorted fraction (not recorded which). CDR3 nucleotides: TGTGCCAGCAGCCAAGAACCCAATGAGCAGTTCTTC. It codes for CASSQEPNEQFF.